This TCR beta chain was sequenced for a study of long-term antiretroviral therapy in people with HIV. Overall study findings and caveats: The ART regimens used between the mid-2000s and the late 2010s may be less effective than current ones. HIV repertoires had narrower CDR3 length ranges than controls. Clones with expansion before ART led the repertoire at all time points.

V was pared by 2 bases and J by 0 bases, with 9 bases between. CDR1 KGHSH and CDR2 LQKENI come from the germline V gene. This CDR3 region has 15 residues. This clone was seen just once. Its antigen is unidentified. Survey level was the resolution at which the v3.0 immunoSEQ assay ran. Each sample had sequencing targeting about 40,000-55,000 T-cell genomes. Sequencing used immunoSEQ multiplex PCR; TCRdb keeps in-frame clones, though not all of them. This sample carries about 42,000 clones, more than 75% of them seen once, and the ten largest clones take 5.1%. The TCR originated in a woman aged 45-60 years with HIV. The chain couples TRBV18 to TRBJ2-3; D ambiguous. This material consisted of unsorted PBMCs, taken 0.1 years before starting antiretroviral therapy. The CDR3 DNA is TGTGCCAGCTCACCAGATCTACAGAGCACAGATACGCAGTATTTT. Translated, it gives CASSPDLQSTDTQYF.